Sequencing of this TCR beta chain was carried out in a study of response to subunit inactivated influenza vaccine. Study observations and caveats: New T cells are recruited in small numbers by each seasonal influenza vaccination, according to the authors' suggestion.

TCRdb re-called the RT-PCR reads through MiXCR, storing one row per CDR3 protein. The data show about 650,000 distinct CDR3 sequences, around 15% seen once. This clonotype came up a few times. Its target is not known. This receptor was taken from a man aged 45-60 years who received an inactivated influenza vaccine. The sequenced sample was PBMCs from blood, obtained 14 to 15 days before vaccination.

As DNA, the CDR3 is TGTGCCAGCAACAAAGCGGGCACAGATACGCAGTATTTT. It is translated as CASNKAGTDTQYF. J is TRBJ2-3 and V is TRBV5-6, with D possibly TRBD2 on 5 matching bases. The length of the CDR3 is 13 residues. Germline CDR1 is SGHDT and CDR2 is YYEEEE. Trimming removed 6 bases at V and 1 base at J, with 9 bases between.